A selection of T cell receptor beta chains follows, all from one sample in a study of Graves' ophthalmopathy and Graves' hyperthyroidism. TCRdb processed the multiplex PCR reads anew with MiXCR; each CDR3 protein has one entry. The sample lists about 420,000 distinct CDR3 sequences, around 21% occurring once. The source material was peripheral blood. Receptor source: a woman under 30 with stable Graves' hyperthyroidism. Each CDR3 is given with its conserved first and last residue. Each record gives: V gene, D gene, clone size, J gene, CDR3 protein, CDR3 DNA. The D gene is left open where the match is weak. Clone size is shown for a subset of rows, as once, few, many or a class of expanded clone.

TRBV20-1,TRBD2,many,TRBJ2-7,CSARALAGGEQYF,TGCAGTGCTAGGGCACTAGCGGGAGGCGAGCAGTACTTC
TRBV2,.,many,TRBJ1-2,CASSDRGRLGYTF,TGTGCCAGCAGTGACAGGGGACGTCTTGGCTACACCTTC
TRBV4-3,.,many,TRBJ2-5,CASSQYNQETQYF,TGCGCCAGCAGCCAATACAATCAAGAGACCCAGTACTTC
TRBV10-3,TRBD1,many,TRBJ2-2,CAVDTGQGARELFF,TGTGCCGTCGACACCGGACAGGGGGCGCGGGAGCTGTTTTTT
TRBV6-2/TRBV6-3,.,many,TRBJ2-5,CASGETQYF,TGTGCCAGTGGGGAGACCCAGTACTTC
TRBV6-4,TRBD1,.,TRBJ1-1,CAADQGAGTEAFF,TGTGCCGCCGATCAGGGGGCCGGCACTGAAGCTTTCTTT
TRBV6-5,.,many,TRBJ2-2,CASRAPFRSDTGELFF,TGTGCCAGCAGGGCCCCGTTTAGGTCCGACACCGGGGAGCTGTTTTTT
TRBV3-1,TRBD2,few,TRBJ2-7,CASSQEGSGGPSSYEQYF,TGTGCCAGCAGCCAAGAAGGTAGCGGGGGCCCGAGCTCCTACGAGCAGTACTTC
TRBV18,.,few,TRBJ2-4,CASSPDRRGNIKYF,TGTGCCAGCTCACCCGACAGGCGGGGGAACATTAAGTACTTC
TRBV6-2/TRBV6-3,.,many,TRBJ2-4,CASSYTPIPLAKNIKYF,TGTGCCAGCAGTTACACGCCAATTCCCCTAGCCAAAAACATTAAGTACTTC
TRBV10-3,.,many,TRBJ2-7,CAILDNGSYEQYF,TGTGCCATCTTGGACAATGGGTCCTACGAGCAGTACTTC